This T cell receptor beta chain was sequenced for a study of blood T cell repertoires in COVID-19. Study details: Sample material is recorded as cDNA or gDNA derived from T cells, B-cell-depleted T cells, or PBMCs.

In the authors' workflow: Scientists estimated how many nucleated cells there were by amplifying reference gene primers. Repertoires were generated with immunoSEQ multiplex PCR, while TCRdb's copy carries only in-frame clones and drops some. The DNA gave D and trimming, while V, J and clone size come from that table. Seen here are around 480,000 clones, approximately 89% observed once, and the top ten hold around 13%. The ends lost 5 bases at V and 15 bases at J; junction bases unmatched: 6. CDR3 size: 12 residues. Germline CDR1 SNHLY, CDR2 FYNNEI. The Seattle patients, enrolled during active infection, were followed longitudinally.

The sequence was obtained from a woman in her forties or fifties with COVID-19, enrolled during active disease. V usage is TRBV2 and J usage is TRBJ2-1; TRBD2 matches at 11 bases. The source material was peripheral blood. The CDR3 sequence is CASSPRLAGWFF. The CDR3 DNA reads TGTGCCAGCAGTCCGCGACTAGCGGGGTGGTTCTTC.